The rows below give T cell receptor beta chains drawn from one sample of a study of blood T cell repertoires in COVID-19. Repertoires were generated with immunoSEQ multiplex PCR, while TCRdb's copy carries only in-frame clones and drops some. The top ten clones hold about an eighth of a sample with roughly 170,000 clones, about 84% of them seen once. Sequenced material: PBMCs or T cells enriched from blood (not recorded which). The origin of the receptors is a man aged 45 to 65 who had recovered from COVID-19. CDR3s include the opening cysteine and the closing phenylalanine or tryptophan. D genes are given only for firm matches. Size values are once, few and many counts, or a class for expanded clones, and some rows have none.

V: TRBV6-5; D: TRBD1; J: TRBJ2-7; size: NA; DNA: TGTGCCAGCAGTTACCCTACAGGGGCCTCCTACGAGCAGTACTTC; CDR3: CASSYPTGASYEQYF
V: TRBV5-5; D: TRBD2; J: TRBJ2-5; size: once; DNA: TGTGCCAGCAGCTTTTTTCCTAGGGGCGGGGGAGAGACCCAGTACTTC; CDR3: CASSFFPRGGGETQYF
V: TRBV5-4; D: NA; J: TRBJ1-2; size: NA; DNA: TGTGCCAGCAGCTTGGGTACGGAGCATAGAAATGGCTACACCTTC; CDR3: CASSLGTEHRNGYTF
V: TRBV5-5; D: NA; J: TRBJ1-4; size: NA; DNA: TGTGCCAGCAGCTCCACCCTATCAGGGTCGGGTGAAAAACTGTTTTTT; CDR3: CASSSTLSGSGEKLFF
V: TRBV27; D: NA; J: TRBJ1-3; size: NA; DNA: TGTGCCAGCAGCCCGGTCGGGGTCGGAAACACCATATATTTT; CDR3: CASSPVGVGNTIYF
V: TRBV18; D: NA; J: TRBJ2-7; size: NA; DNA: TGTGCCAGCTCACCAAGCTCATTGGGCAACCTCTACGAGCAGTACTTC; CDR3: CASSPSSLGNLYEQYF
V: TRBV11-2; D: NA; J: TRBJ1-2; size: NA; DNA: TGTGCCAGCAGTCCGGGAAGCTATGGCTACACCTTC; CDR3: CASSPGSYGYTF
V: TRBV7-9; D: NA; J: TRBJ1-1; size: NA; DNA: TGTGCCAGCAGCTTTGACAGGCCCATCACTGAAGCTTTCTTT; CDR3: CASSFDRPITEAFF
V: TRBV10-1; D: TRBD1; J: TRBJ1-1; size: NA; DNA: TGCGCCAGCAGGAGGGGACAGGAAGCTTTCTTT; CDR3: CASRRGQEAFF
V: TRBV11-3; D: NA; J: TRBJ2-7; size: few; DNA: TGTGCCAGCAGCGGACGGGGATCCTCCTACGAGCAGTACTTC; CDR3: CASSGRGSSYEQYF
V: TRBV11-2; D: TRBD1; J: TRBJ1-1; size: NA; DNA: TGTGCCAGCAGCTCGGGACAGTATATCACTGAAGCTTTCTTT; CDR3: CASSSGQYITEAFF
V: TRBV14; D: TRBD2; J: TRBJ2-7; size: NA; DNA: TGTGCCAGCAGCCAAGCCGGGGGGGCCTACGAGCAGTACTTC; CDR3: CASSQAGGAYEQYF
V: TRBV2; D: NA; J: TRBJ1-1; size: NA; DNA: TGTGCCAGCAAGAGGGGGGGAGTCCCTGAAGCTTTCTTT; CDR3: CASKRGGVPEAFF
V: TRBV2; D: NA; J: TRBJ2-7; size: NA; DNA: TGTGCCAGCAACCGACAGGTCTCCTACGAGCAGTACTTC; CDR3: CASNRQVSYEQYF
V: TRBV5-1; D: NA; J: TRBJ1-1; size: NA; DNA: TGCGCCAGCAGCCAAGGGAGGGCTGAAGCTTTCTTT; CDR3: CASSQGRAEAFF
V: TRBV9; D: NA; J: TRBJ1-6; size: NA; DNA: TGTGCCAGCAGCGTAGGCCCTGGCTCACCCCTCCACTTT; CDR3: CASSVGPGSPLHF
V: TRBV14; D: NA; J: TRBJ1-1; size: NA; DNA: TGTGCCAGCAGCCAAACATCCCGTTCTGAAGCTTTCTTT; CDR3: CASSQTSRSEAFF
V: TRBV5-1; D: NA; J: TRBJ1-2; size: NA; DNA: TGCGCCAGCAGCTCCCAGGGTACCGGCTACACCTTC; CDR3: CASSSQGTGYTF
V: TRBV5-4; D: TRBD2; J: TRBJ2-2; size: once; DNA: TGTGCCAGCAGCACTAGCGGGGGTACGAACACCGGGGAGCTGTTTTTT; CDR3: CASSTSGGTNTGELFF
V: TRBV7-9; D: TRBD2; J: TRBJ2-5; size: NA; DNA: TGTGCCAGCAGCCCAGCCGGGAGGCGGCAAGAGACCCAGTACTTC; CDR3: CASSPAGRRQETQYF
V: TRBV30; D: NA; J: TRBJ1-1; size: few; DNA: TGTGCCTGGAGTGAAGGGGTGAACACTGAAGCTTTCTTT; CDR3: CAWSEGVNTEAFF
V: TRBV7-8; D: TRBD1; J: TRBJ1-5; size: NA; DNA: TGTGCCAGCAGTCCGGACAGGTTTAGCAATCAGCCCCAGCATTTT; CDR3: CASSPDRFSNQPQHF
V: TRBV4-2; D: TRBD2; J: TRBJ2-2; size: NA; DNA: TGTGCCAGCAGCCAAGACATAACGCCCACTAGCGGGGGGACCGGGGAGCTGTTTTTT; CDR3: CASSQDITPTSGGTGELFF
V: TRBV27; D: NA; J: TRBJ2-3; size: NA; DNA: TGTGCCAGCAGTTTAGTGTGGGGGGGCCAAGCGACGCAGTATTTT; CDR3: CASSLVWGGQATQYF